This T cell receptor (beta chain) was found in a study of blood T cell repertoires in COVID-19. Study summary: Sources were T cells, B-cell-depleted T cells, or PBMCs; the material itself was cDNA or gDNA.

Assay: immunoSEQ multiplex PCR; the TCRdb copy retains only in-frame clones and omits some. Of around 140,000 clones detected, approximately 92% appear once; the ten largest clones hold 10% to 15%. V was pared by 3 bases and J by 4 bases, with 6 bases of the junction left unmatched. The CDR3 is made up of 15 amino acids. Germline V gene sequence: CDR1 KGHSH, CDR2 LQKENI. The chain recombines TRBV18 with TRBJ1-5; the match to TRBD1 covers 7 bases. The source is a man in his late teens or twenties with COVID-19, enrolled during active disease. Sequencing was carried out using peripheral blood. Written as DNA, the CDR3 is TGTGCCAGCTCACCCGAGGCAGGGGGGAATCAGCCCCAGCATTTT. Translation: CASSPEAGGNQPQHF.